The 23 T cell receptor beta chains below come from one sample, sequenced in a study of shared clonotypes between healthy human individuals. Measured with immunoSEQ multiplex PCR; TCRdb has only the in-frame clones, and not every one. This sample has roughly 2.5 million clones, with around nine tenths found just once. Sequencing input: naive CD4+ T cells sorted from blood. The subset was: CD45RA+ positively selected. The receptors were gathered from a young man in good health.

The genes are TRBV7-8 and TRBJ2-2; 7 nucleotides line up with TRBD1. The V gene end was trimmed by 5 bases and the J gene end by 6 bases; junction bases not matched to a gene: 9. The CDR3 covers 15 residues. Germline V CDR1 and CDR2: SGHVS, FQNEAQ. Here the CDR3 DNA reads TGTGCCAGCAGCCGGGGACAGATGAGGGCCGGGGAGCTGTTTTTT. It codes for CASSRGQMRAGELFF.

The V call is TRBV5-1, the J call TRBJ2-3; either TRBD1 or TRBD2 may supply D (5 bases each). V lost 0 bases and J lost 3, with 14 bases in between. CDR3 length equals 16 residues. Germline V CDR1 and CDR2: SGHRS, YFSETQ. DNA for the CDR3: TGCGCCAGCAGCTTGGGAGGGGCCACCGTAACAGATACGCAGTATTTT. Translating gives CASSLGGATVTDTQYF.

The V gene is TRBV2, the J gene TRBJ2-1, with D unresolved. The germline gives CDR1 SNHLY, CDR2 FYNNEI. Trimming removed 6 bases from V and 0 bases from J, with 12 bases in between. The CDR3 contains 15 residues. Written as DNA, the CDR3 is TGTGCCAGCAGGCCTGACGCGGACTCCTACAATGAGCAGTTCTTC. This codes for CASRPDADSYNEQFF.

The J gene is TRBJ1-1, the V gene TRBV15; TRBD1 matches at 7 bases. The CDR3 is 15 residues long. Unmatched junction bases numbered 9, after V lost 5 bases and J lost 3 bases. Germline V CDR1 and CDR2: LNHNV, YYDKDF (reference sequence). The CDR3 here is CATSRRQGGDTEAFF. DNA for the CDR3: TGTGCCACCAGCCGACGACAGGGAGGGGACACTGAAGCTTTCTTT.

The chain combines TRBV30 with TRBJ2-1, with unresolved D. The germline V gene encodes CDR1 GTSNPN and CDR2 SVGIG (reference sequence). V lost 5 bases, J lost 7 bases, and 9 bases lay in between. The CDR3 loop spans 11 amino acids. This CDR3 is CAWGEGNEQFF. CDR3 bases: TGTGCCTGGGGGGAAGGGAATGAGCAGTTCTTC.

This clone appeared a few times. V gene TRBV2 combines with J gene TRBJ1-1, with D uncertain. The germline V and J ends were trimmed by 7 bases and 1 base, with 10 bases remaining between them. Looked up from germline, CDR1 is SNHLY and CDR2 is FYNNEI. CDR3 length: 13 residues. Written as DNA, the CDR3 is TGTGCCAGCACACTAGGTAAGAACACTGAAGCTTTCTTT. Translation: CASTLGKNTEAFF.

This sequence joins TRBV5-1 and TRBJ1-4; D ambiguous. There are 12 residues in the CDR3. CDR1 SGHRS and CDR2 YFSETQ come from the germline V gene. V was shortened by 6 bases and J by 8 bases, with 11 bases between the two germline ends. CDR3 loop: CASTDRGEKLFF. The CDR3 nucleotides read TGCGCCAGCACTGATCGGGGAGAAAAACTGTTTTTT.

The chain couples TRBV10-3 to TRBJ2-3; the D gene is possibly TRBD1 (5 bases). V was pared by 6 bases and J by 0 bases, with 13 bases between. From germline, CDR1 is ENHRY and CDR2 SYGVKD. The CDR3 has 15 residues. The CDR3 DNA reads TGTGCCATCAGGTTGACAGACGATAGCACAGATACGCAGTATTTT. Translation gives CAIRLTDDSTDTQYF.

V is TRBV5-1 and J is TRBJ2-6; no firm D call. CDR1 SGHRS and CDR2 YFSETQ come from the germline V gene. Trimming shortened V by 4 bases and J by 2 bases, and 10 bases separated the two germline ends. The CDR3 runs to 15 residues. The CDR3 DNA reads TGCGCCAGCAGCGTCGTGTCAGCTGGGGCCAACGTCCTGACTTTC. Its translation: CASSVVSAGANVLTF.

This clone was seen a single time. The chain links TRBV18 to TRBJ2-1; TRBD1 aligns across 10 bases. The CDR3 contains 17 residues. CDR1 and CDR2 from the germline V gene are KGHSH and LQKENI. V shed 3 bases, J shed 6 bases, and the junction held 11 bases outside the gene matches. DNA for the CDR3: TGTGCCAGCTCACCCCTACCGGGACAGGGGAGGCTCAATGAGCAGTTCTTC. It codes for CASSPLPGQGRLNEQFF.

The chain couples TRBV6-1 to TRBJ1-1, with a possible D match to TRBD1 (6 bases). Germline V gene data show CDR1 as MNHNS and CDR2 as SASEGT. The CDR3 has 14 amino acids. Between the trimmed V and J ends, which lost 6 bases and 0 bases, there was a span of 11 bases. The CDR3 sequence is CASRQGYMNTEAFF. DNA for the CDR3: TGTGCCAGCAGGCAGGGGTACATGAACACTGAAGCTTTCTTT.

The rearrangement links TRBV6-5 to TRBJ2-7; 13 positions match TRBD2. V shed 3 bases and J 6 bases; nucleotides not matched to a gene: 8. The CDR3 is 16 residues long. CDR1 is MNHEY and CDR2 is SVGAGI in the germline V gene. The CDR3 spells CASSYLLAGGPSEQYF. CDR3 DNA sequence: TGTGCCAGCAGTTATTTACTAGCGGGAGGGCCTAGCGAGCAGTACTTC.

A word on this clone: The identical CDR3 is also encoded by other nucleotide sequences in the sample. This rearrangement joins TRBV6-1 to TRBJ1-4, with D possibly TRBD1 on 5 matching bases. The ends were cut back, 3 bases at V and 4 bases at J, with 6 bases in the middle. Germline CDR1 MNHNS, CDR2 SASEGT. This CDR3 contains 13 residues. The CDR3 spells CASSEGLNEKLFF. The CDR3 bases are TGTGCCAGCAGTGAGGGACTTAATGAAAAACTGTTTTTT.

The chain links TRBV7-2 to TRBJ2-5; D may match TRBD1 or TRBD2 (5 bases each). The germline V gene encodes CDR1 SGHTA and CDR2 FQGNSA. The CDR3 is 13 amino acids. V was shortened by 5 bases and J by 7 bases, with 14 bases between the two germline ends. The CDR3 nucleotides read TGTGCCAGCAGCCCGGGGACGTCCGCGACCCAGTACTTC. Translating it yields CASSPGTSATQYF.

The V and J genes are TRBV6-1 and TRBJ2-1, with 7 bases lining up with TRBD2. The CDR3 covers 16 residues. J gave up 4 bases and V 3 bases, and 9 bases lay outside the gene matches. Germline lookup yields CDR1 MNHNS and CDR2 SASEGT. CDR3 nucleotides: TGTGCCAGCAGTGAGGCCGGACTAGTACCATACAATGAGCAGTTCTTC. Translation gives CASSEAGLVPYNEQFF.

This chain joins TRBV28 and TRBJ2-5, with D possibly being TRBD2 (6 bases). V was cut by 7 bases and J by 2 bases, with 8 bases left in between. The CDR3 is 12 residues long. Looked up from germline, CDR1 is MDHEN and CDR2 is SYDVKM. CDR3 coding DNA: TGTGCCAGCACCGCGGGGCAAGAGACCCAGTACTTC. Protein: CASTAGQETQYF.

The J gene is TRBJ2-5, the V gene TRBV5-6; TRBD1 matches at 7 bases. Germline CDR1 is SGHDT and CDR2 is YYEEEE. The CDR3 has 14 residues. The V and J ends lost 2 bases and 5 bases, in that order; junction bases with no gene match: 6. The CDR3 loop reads CASSLDRVGETQYF. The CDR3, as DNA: TGTGCCAGCAGCTTAGACAGGGTGGGGGAGACCCAGTACTTC.

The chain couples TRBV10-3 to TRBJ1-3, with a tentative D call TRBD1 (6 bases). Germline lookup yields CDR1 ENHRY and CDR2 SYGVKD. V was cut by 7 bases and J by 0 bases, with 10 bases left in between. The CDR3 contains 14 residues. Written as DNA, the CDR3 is TGTGCCATCACGCGGGGGCTCTCTGGAAACACCATATATTTT. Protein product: CAITRGLSGNTIYF.

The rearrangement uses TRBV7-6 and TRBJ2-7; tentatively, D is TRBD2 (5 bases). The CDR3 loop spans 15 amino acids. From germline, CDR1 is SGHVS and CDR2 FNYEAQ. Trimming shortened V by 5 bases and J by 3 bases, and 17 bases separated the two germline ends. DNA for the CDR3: TGTGCCAGCAGCCCCGGGGAAGGGAGCGTCTACGAGCAGTACTTC. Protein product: CASSPGEGSVYEQYF.

The CDR3 sequence: CASSWLVPGDTEAFF. The CDR3 DNA reads as TGCGCCAGCAGCTGGCTGGTCCCAGGGGACACTGAAGCTTTCTTT. V is TRBV5-1 and J is TRBJ1-1, with D maybe TRBD1 (6 bases). Germline V gene sequence: CDR1 SGHRS, CDR2 YFSETQ. The CDR3 covers 15 residues. V gave up 3 bases and J gave up 3 bases, with 15 bases separating them. The whole variable domain, filled in from reference TRBV5-1 and TRBJ1-1, reads KAGVTQTPRYLIKTRGQQVTLSCSPISGHRSVSWYQQTPGQGLQFLFEYFSETQRNKGNFPGRFSGRQFSNSRSEMNVSTLELGDSALYLCASSWLVPGDTEAFFGQGTRLTVV.

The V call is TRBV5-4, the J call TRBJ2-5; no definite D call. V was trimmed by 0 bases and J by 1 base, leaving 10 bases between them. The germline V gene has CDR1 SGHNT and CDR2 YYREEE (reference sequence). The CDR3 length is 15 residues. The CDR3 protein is CASSLARAGQETQYF. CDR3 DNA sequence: TGTGCCAGCAGCTTGGCCCGGGCCGGCCAAGAGACCCAGTACTTC.

CDR3 nucleotide sequence: TGTGCCAGCAGACGTGGCTCGGGAGATGGCAATGAGCAGTTCTTC. Amino acid sequence: CASRRGSGDGNEQFF. V gene TRBV7-2 combines with J gene TRBJ2-1, with TRBD2 as a possible D gene (6 bases). There are 15 residues in the CDR3. The germline gives CDR1 SGHTA, CDR2 FQGNSA. Trimming shortened V by 6 bases and J by 6 bases, and 18 bases separated the two germline ends.

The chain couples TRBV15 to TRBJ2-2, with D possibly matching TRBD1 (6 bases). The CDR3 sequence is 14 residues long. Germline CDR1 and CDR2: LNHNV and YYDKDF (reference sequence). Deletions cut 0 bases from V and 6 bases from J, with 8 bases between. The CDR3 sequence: CATSRDPGAGELFF. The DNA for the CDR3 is TGTGCCACCAGCAGAGATCCAGGGGCCGGGGAGCTGTTTTTT.